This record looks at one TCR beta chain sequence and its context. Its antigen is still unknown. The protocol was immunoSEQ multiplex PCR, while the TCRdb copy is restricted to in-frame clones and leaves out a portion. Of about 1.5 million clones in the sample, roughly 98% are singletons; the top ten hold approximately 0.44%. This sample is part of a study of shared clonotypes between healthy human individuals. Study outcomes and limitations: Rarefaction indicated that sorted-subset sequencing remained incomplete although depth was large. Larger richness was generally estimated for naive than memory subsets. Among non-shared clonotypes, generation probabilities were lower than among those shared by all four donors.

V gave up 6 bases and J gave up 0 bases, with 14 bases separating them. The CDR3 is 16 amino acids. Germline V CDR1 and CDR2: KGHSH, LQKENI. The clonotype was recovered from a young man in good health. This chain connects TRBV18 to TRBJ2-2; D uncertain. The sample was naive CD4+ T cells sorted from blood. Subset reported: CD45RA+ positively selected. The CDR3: CASSQPYPSNTGELFF. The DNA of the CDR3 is TGTGCCAGCTCCCAGCCCTACCCATCGAACACCGGGGAGCTGTTTTTT.